What follows is one T cell receptor beta chain and its context. Its antigen is unknown. Base qualities were left out, and no much larger clone turns up one base away. Deletion took 4 bases off V and 5 bases off J, with a span of 18 bases between the germline ends. Spanning cysteine to phenylalanine, the CDR3 consists of 16 amino acids. The CDR3 DNA has 48 bases and is translated from base 1. The germline V gene encodes CDR1 SGHRS and CDR2 YFSETQ. The data derive from a study of blood T cell repertoires in COVID-19 (dated by TCRdb to 2019 to 2021). General notes on the study: Samples from collaborators originated in the United States, Italy and Spain and spanned both the acute and convalescent phases of COVID-19. The samples were drawn from the first 160 participants of the ongoing ImmuneRACE study and from 1,254 subjects provided by 6 global collaborators. The prospective study material was composed of cDNA or gDNA derived from T cells, B-cell-depleted T cells, or PBMCs. A freely available public database, intended as a resource for researchers studying the immune response to SARS-CoV-2, is where the repertoires were released. HLA class I and class II types, where available, came from metadata supplied by the sample provider rather than from assay-based typing. Sample metadata almost always included a de-identified subject ID, COVID-19 status, age in years and sex. Subjects who had been exposed to COVID-19, were actively infected with it, or had recovered from it provided the deeply sampled blood TCRbeta repertoires that made up the dataset. Overall study results and their limits: How much clinical and demographic metadata was included differed by source and by participant, and the metadata was provided uncurated.

The immunoSEQ Assay, a bias-controlled multiplex PCR, was used to amplify TCRbeta CDR3 regions from genomic DNA. As for the original processing: The number of nucleated cells in each sample was estimated from the amplification of reference gene primers within the assay. To quantify the absolute abundance of each unique TCRbeta CDR3 rearrangement, sequence reads were collapsed and filtered. For each sample, productive Simpson clonality was calculated as the square root of Simpson's diversity index over productive rearrangements. Sourced from immuneACCESS, this table was stored by TCRdb with only in-frame sequences that have V and J called. A share of the clones is absent; for the studies checked, an unresolved V gene accounts for under half, and the remainder has no known explanation. That table gives V, J and clone size, and the DNA gave D and trimming. The sample contains approximately 83,000 clones, approximately 86% of them found a single time. The top ten clones comprise just under 7.5% of the sample.

Collaborating institutions collected whole blood in K2EDTA tubes following their own protocols. For TCRbeta analysis, collaborators shipped samples in one of three forms: frozen whole blood, isolated PBMCs, or DNA extracted from either of those sample types. The rearranged chain carries TRBV5-1 and TRBJ1-4; possibly the D gene is TRBD1, per 5 matching bases. The receptor's source is a man between 65 and 85 years old with acute or convalescent COVID-19. The specimen was peripheral blood. The DNA sequence is TGCGCCAGCAGCCCGACCCGACAGACCGAGAATGAAAAACTGTTTTTT. Translation gives CASSPTRQTENEKLFF.